This T cell receptor beta chain was recorded in a study of blood T cells in healthy people across ages. Study outcomes and limitations: For the donors, CMV status was unknown and possibly confounded expanded clonotype changes. Researchers judged that diversity estimates from one million T cells fell short of true values. Observed TCR beta diversity per million T cells went down as age went up. This fall followed a roughly linear course with age.

Germline CDR1 and CDR2: MNHEY and SMNVEV (reference sequence). This CDR3 comprises 17 residues. V lost 6 bases and J lost 2, with 22 bases in between. Through a sample-barcoded 5' primer and a J-beta primer mix, a second PCR was run for roughly 6 to 11 cycles. TCRdb passed the 5' RACE reads through MiXCR, listing each CDR3 protein once. Of 2 million or so distinct CDR3 sequences in the sample, roughly 50% were seen once. Extraction yielded at least 6 micrograms of total RNA per sample. This clonotype has just a few counts. Its specificity is not known. The sample taken for sequencing was blood. This clonotype was obtained from a woman in her forties in good health. The chain joins TRBV27 to TRBJ1-2; D is perhaps TRBD1 (6 bases). CDR3 residues: CASSLTGHPGTNYGYTF. Written as DNA, the CDR3 is TGTGCCAGCAGCTTAACCGGGCATCCCGGGACAAACTATGGCTACACCTTC.